The 17 T cell receptor beta chains reported below all come from one sample, sequenced in a study of regulatory T cells in long-lasting Graves disease. Time point: newly diagnosed GD, antithyroid drugs for less than 3 months. The TCR library was prepared using RNA isolated from PBMCs. Arm-PCR with iRepertoire HTBI primers amplified the CDR3 regions for these TCR beta libraries. TCRdb fed the multiplex PCR reads into MiXCR, producing one record per CDR3 protein. The data show approximately 460,000 distinct CDR3 sequences, around 15% seen once. A further study also used this sample, focusing on T cells in Graves' hyperthyroidism and ophthalmopathy.

Sequences were derived from peripheral blood mononuclear cells (PBMCs), sampled at new diagnosis, from a patient treated with antithyroid drugs. These receptors were collected from a woman aged 25 to 45 with Graves disease.

This clonotype was seen repeatedly, ten times or more. The J gene is TRBJ2-7, the V gene TRBV28; D is perhaps TRBD1 or TRBD2 (5 bases each). CDR1 is MDHEN and CDR2 is SYDVKM in the germline V gene. Trimming stripped 7 bases from V and 4 bases from J, with 17 bases between. The CDR3 totals 14 residues. This chain's CDR3 is CASTLGTARYEQYF. DNA for the CDR3: TGTGCCAGCACCCTCGGGACGGCGAGGTACGAGCAGTACTTC. The full variable domain, rest sourced from reference TRBV28 and TRBJ2-7, is DVKVTQSSRYLVKRTGEKVFLECVQDMDHENMFWYRQDPGLGLRLIYFSYDVKMKEKGDIPEGYSVSREKKERFSLILESASTNQTSMYLCASTLGTARYEQYFGPGTRLTVT.

Ten or more counts support this clonotype. The CDR3, as DNA: TGCAGTGCTAGAGATTCCGGGGGAAACACTGAAGCTTTCTTT. Amino acid sequence: CSARDSGGNTEAFF. The chain couples TRBV20-1 to TRBJ1-1; perhaps TRBD1 as D (5 bases). The V gene's germline CDR1 is DFQATT and CDR2 SNEGSKA (reference sequence). The CDR3 has 14 amino acids. V lost 0 bases to trimming and J lost 2 bases, with 10 bases between them.

This clonotype was picked up a small number of times. The V gene is TRBV5-1, the J gene TRBJ2-7; tentative D call: TRBD2 (5 bases). Germline V lookup: CDR1 SGHRS, CDR2 YFSETQ. The CDR3 covers 14 residues. V was clipped by 4 bases and J by 6 bases, with 17 bases between them. This chain's CDR3 is CASSAQQGGGEQYF. CDR3 nucleotide sequence: TGCGCCAGCAGCGCCCAACAAGGAGGAGGCGAGCAGTACTTC.

This clonotype was counted at least ten times. This chain links TRBV20-1 with TRBJ2-7, with D unresolved. V lost 3 bases to trimming and J lost 2 bases, with 11 bases between them. CDR1 DFQATT and CDR2 SNEGSKA come from the germline V gene (reference sequence). This CDR3 has 13 amino acids. The CDR3 coding sequence is TGCAGTGCTAGGATGGCAGAAGCCTACGAGCAGTACTTC. This codes for CSARMAEAYEQYF.

This clonotype was picked up many times. V is TRBV7-8 and J is TRBJ2-7; TRBD2 agrees at 8 bases. Germline values: CDR1 SGHVS, CDR2 FQNEAQ. V gave up 3 bases and J gave up 3 bases; unmatched junction bases: 4. The CDR3 is 14 amino acids. CDR3 in DNA: TGTGCCAGCAGCTTCGGGGGGGCGCGCTACGAGCAGTACTTC. Residues: CASSFGGARYEQYF.

This clonotype was detected ten times or more. The chain joins TRBV18 to TRBJ2-7; 7 bases line up with TRBD2. The germline V gene encodes CDR1 KGHSH and CDR2 LQKENI. This CDR3 is 16 amino acids long. V dropped 1 base and J dropped 1; count of bases not matched to a gene: 7. The CDR3 DNA follows: TGTGCCAGCTCACCACTTCTTAGCGGGTCTTCCTACGAGCAGTACTTC. Protein product: CASSPLLSGSSYEQYF.

This clonotype appeared many times. J is TRBJ2-7 and V is TRBV2, with 9 nucleotides matching TRBD2. With V trimmed by 10 bases and J by 4 bases, 11 bases remained unmatched. CDR3 length equals 14 residues. From germline, CDR1 is SNHLY and CDR2 FYNNEI. Here the CDR3 DNA reads TGTGCCATTATTAGCGGGAGCGTGGGATACGAGCAGTACTTC. It encodes CAIISGSVGYEQYF. Full variable domain (outside the CDR3, taken from reference TRBV2 and TRBJ2-7): EPEVTQTPSHQVTQMGQEVILRCVPISNHLYFYWYRQILGQKVEFLVSFYNNEISEKSEIFDDQFSVERPDGSNFTLKIRSTKLEDSAMYFCAIISGSVGYEQYFGPGTRLTVT.

This clonotype was picked up many times. V is TRBV24-1 and J is TRBJ2-2; either TRBD1 or TRBD2 may fit D (5 bases each). Germline V gives CDR1 KGHDR, CDR2 SFDVKD. CDR3 size: 14 residues. Between the trimmed V and J ends, which lost 7 bases and 2 bases, there was a span of 10 bases. CDR3 coding DNA: TGTGCCACCAGGGGGACCGAAAACACCGGGGAGCTGTTTTTT. Residues: CATRGTENTGELFF.

This clonotype was found a few times. The gene calls are TRBV28 and TRBJ2-5, with TRBD1 matching over 8 bases. CDR1 is MDHEN, CDR2 SYDVKM, per germline. The V segment lost 6 bases and the J segment 4 bases; nucleotides outside the gene matches: 13. The CDR3 runs 16 residues. Here the CDR3 DNA reads TGTGCCAGCAGACGTTCCGACAGGGGTTTGGTAGAGACCCAGTACTTC. Residues: CASRRSDRGLVETQYF.

The chain couples TRBV10-1 to TRBJ2-3; no definite D call. The CDR3 is 14 residues long. CDR1 and CDR2 (germline): WNHNN, SYGVQD (reference sequence). V lost 4 bases, J lost 7 bases, and 15 bases lay in between. The CDR3 protein is CASSGVGMQNTQYF. The CDR3 DNA reads as TGCGCCAGCAGTGGGGTGGGAATGCAAAATACGCAGTATTTT.

The CDR3 spells CSARPTGSNSPLHF. For the CDR3, the DNA is TGCAGTGCTAGGCCTACGGGGAGTAATTCACCCCTCCACTTT. The chain joins TRBV20-1 to TRBJ1-6; no clear D gene. Trimming removed 3 bases at V and 6 bases at J, with 12 bases between. Germline CDR1 reads DFQATT; CDR2 reads SNEGSKA (reference sequence). CDR3 size: 14 residues.

Concerning this clonotype: Being one base from a much bigger clone, this may be a read error. The chain joins TRBV13 to TRBJ2-3; possibly TRBD2 for D (6 bases). Per the germline V gene, CDR1 is PRHDT and CDR2 is FYEKMQ (reference sequence). There are 16 residues in the CDR3. V was trimmed by 5 bases and J by 0 bases, leaving 15 bases between them. DNA of the CDR3: TGTGCCAGCAGCCCCCTCACGCGGGAAAGCACAGATACGCAGTATTTT. This sequence encodes CASSPLTRESTDTQYF.

A note on this clonotype: A much larger clonotype is one base distant, so this may be a read error. The genes are TRBV3-1 and TRBJ2-5; TRBD1 agrees at 10 bases. CDR1 is LGHDT and CDR2 is YNNKEL in the germline V gene (reference sequence). There are 17 residues in the CDR3. The CDR3 is CASGKTGQGIPQGTQYF. The DNA of the CDR3 is TGTGCCAGCGGCAAAACGGGACAGGGGATCCCCCAAGGGACCCAGTACTTC.

The V call is TRBV6-2 or TRBV6-3, the J call TRBJ1-2; D possibly corresponds to TRBD1 (6 bases). Germline V gene lookup returns CDR1 MNHEY and CDR2 SVGEGT. This CDR3 contains 14 residues. V lost 2 bases, J lost 4 bases, and 11 bases lay in between. The CDR3 region has the DNA TGTGCCAGCAGTTACCCCGGGACAAGCTATGGCTACACCTTC. As protein: CASSYPGTSYGYTF.

This clonotype turned up a few times. V and J are TRBV11-1 and TRBJ2-1, with D unclear. CDR1 is SGHAT and CDR2 is FQDESV in the germline V gene (reference sequence). The CDR3 is made up of 14 amino acids. V was cut by 5 bases and J by 2 bases, with 10 bases left in between. CDR3 protein: CASSQDPPYNEQFF. CDR3 DNA sequence: TGTGCCAGCAGCCAAGACCCTCCCTACAATGAGCAGTTCTTC.

The V and J genes are TRBV2 and TRBJ2-1, with TRBD2 identical over 8 bases. CDR3 length: 14 amino acids. Unmatched junction bases numbered 10, after V lost 8 bases and J lost 7 bases. Germline CDR1 and CDR2: SNHLY and FYNNEI. Here the CDR3 reads CASFETSGLNEQFF. The CDR3 DNA reads as TGTGCCAGCTTTGAAACTAGCGGATTGAATGAGCAGTTCTTC. Full variable domain (remainder filled in from reference TRBV2 and TRBJ2-1): EPEVTQTPSHQVTQMGQEVILRCVPISNHLYFYWYRQILGQKVEFLVSFYNNEISEKSEIFDDQFSVERPDGSNFTLKIRSTKLEDSAMYFCASFETSGLNEQFFGPGTRLTVL.

The CDR3: CSATPGANQPQHF. The CDR3 nucleotides read TGCAGTGCTACCCCAGGGGCGAACCAGCCCCAGCATTTT. V is TRBV20-1 and J is TRBJ1-5; TRBD1 might be the D (6 bases). In germline, CDR1 is DFQATT, CDR2 SNEGSKA (reference sequence). Trimming removed 4 bases from V and 7 bases from J, with 14 bases in between. The length of the CDR3 is 13 residues.